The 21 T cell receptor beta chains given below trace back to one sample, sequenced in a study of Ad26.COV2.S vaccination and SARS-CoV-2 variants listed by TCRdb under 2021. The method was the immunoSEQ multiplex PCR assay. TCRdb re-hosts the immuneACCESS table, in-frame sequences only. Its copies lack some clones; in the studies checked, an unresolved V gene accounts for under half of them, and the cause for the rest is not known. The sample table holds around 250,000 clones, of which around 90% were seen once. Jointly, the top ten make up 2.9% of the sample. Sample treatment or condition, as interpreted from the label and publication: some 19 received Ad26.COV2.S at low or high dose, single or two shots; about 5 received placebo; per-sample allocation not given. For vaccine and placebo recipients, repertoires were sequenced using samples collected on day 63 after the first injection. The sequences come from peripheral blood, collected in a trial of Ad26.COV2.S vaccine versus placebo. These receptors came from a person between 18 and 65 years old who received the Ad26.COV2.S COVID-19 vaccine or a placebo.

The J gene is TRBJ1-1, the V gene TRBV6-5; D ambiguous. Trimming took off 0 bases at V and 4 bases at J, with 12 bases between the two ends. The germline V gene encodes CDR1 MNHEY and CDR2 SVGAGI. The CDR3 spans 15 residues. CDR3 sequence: CASSYSSGVGTEAFF. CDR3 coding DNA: TGTGCCAGCAGTTACTCGTCTGGGGTGGGCACTGAAGCTTTCTTT.

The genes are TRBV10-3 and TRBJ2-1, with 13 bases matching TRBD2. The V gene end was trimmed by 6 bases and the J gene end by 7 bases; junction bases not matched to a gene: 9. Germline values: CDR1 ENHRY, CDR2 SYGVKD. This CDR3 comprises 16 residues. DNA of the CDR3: TGTGCCATCAGAAAAACGACTAGCGGGGGGAGAAATGAGCAGTTCTTC. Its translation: CAIRKTTSGGRNEQFF.

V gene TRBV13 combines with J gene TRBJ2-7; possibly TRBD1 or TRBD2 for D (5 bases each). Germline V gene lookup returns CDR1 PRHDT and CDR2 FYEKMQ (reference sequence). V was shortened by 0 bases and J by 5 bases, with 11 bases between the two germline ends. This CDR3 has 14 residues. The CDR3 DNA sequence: TGTGCCAGCAGCTTAGGGCGCAGGGACCACGAGCAGTACTTC. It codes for CASSLGRRDHEQYF.

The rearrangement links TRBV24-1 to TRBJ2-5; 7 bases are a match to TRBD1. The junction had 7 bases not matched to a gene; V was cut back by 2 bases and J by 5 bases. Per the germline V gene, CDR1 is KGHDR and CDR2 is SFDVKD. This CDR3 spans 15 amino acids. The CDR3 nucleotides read TGTGCCACCAGTGATTACCGGACAGGTTGGGAGACCCAGTACTTC. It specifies CATSDYRTGWETQYF.

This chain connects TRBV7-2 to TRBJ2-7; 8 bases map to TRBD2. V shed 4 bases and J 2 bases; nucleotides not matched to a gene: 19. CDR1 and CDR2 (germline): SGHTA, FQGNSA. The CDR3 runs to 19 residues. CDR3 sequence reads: CASSSHLWRGAKTTYEQYF. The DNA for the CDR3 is TGTGCCAGCAGCTCCCACCTATGGCGGGGGGCCAAAACCACCTACGAGCAGTACTTC.

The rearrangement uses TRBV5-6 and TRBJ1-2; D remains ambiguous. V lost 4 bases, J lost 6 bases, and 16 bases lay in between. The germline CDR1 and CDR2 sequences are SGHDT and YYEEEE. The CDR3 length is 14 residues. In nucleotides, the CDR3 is TGTGCCAGCAGCCTGGGGTCCGGAATCCATGGCTACACCTTC. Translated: CASSLGSGIHGYTF.

CDR3 sequence reads: CASSPGSGNYGYTF. The CDR3 DNA reads TGTGCCAGCAGCCCCGGATCGGGGAACTATGGCTACACCTTC. V is TRBV7-9 and J is TRBJ1-2, with unresolved D. CDR1 and CDR2 (germline): SEHNR, FQNEAQ (reference sequence). The CDR3 extends over 14 amino acids. Trimming took off 5 bases at V and 2 bases at J, with 12 bases between the two ends.

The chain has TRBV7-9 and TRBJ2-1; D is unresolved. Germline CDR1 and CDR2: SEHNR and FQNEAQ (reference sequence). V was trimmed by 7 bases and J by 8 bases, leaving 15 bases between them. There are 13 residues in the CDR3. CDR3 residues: CASKDVWPDEQFF. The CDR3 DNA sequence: TGTGCCAGCAAGGACGTTTGGCCCGATGAGCAGTTCTTC. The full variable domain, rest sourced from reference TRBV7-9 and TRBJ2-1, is DTGVSQNPRHKITKRGQNVTFRCDPISEHNRLYWYRQTLGQGPEFLTYFQNEAQLEKSRLLSDRFSAERPKGSFSTLEIQRTEQGDSAMYLCASKDVWPDEQFFGPGTRLTVL.

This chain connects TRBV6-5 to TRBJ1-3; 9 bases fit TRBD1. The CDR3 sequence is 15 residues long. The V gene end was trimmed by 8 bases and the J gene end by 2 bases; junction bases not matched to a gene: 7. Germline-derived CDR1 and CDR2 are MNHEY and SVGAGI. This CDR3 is CASHPGDRAGNTIYF. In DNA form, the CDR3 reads TGTGCCAGCCATCCGGGGGACAGGGCTGGAAACACCATATATTTT.

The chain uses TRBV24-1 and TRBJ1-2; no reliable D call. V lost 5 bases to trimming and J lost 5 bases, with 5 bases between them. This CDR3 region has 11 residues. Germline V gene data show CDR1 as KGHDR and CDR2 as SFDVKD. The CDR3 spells CATSVGYGYTF. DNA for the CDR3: TGTGCCACCAGTGTGGGGTATGGCTACACCTTC.

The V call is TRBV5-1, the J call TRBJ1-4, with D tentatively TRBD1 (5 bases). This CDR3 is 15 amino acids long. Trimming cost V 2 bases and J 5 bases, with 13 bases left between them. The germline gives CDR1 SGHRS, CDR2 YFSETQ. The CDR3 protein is CASSFTGTVNEKLFF. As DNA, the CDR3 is TGCGCCAGCAGCTTTACCGGGACGGTGAATGAAAAACTGTTTTTT.

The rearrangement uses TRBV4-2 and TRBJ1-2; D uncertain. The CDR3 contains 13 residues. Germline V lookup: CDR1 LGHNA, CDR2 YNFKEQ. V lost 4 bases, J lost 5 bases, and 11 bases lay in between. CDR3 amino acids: CASSRDLGYGYTF. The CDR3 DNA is TGTGCCAGCAGCCGAGATTTAGGTTATGGCTACACCTTC.

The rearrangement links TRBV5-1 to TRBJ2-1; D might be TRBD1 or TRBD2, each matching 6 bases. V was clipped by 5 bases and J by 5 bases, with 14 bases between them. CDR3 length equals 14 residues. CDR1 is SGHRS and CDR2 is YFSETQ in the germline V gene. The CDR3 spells CASSYGGGNNEQFF. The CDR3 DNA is TGCGCCAGCAGTTACGGGGGCGGTAACAATGAGCAGTTCTTC.

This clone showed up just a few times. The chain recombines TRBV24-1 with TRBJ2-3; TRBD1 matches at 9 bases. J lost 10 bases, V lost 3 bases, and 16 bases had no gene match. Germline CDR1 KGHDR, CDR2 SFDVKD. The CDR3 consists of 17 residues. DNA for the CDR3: TGTGCCACCAGTGATAGTATCGGGACAGGGACAGCCAGGGCGCAGTATTTT. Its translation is CATSDSIGTGTARAQYF.

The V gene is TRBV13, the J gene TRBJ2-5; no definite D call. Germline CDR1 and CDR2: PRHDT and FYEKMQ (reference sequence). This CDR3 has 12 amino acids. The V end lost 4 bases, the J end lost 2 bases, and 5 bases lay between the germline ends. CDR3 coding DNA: TGTGCCAGCAGCTATACACAAGAGACCCAGTACTTC. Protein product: CASSYTQETQYF.

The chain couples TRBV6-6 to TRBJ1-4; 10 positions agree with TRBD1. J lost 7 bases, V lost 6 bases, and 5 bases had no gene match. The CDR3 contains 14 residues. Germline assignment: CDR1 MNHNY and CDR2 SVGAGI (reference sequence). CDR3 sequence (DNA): TGTGCCAGCAGGGCGACAGGGGGCGGTGAAAAACTGTTTTTT. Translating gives CASRATGGGEKLFF.

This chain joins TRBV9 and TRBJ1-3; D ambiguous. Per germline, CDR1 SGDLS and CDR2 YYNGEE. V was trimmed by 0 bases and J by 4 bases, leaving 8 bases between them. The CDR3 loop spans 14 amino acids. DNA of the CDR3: TGTGCCAGCAGCGTAGTACCGAGCGGAAACACCATATATTTT. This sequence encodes CASSVVPSGNTIYF.

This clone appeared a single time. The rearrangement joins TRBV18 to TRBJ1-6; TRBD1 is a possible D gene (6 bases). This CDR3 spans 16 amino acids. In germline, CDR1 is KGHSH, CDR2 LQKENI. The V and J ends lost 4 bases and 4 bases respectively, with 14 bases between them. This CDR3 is CASSLTWGAYNSPLHF. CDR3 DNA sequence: TGTGCCAGCTCACTGACTTGGGGGGCTTATAATTCACCCCTCCACTTT.

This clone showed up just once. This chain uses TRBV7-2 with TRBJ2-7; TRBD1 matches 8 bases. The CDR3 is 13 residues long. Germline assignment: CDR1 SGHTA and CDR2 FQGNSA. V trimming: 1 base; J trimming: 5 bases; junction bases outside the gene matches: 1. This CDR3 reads CASSLGQGHEQYV. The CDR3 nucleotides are TGTGCCAGCAGCTTAGGACAGGGGCACGAGCAGTACGTC.

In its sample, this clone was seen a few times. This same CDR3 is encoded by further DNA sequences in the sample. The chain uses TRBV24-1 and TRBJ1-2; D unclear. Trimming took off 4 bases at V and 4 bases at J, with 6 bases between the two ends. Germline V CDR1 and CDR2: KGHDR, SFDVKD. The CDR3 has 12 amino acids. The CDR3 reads CATSEGSYGYTF. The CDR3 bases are TGTGCCACCAGTGAGGGAAGCTATGGCTACACCTTC.

Written as DNA, the CDR3 is TGTGCCAGCAGCGAAGTGGGGAACACTGAAGCTTTCTTT. It encodes CASSEVGNTEAFF. This chain uses TRBV7-9 with TRBJ1-1; D call uncertain. The length of the CDR3 is 13 residues. Trimming pared 5 bases from V and 1 base from J, leaving 8 bases between. Germline assignment: CDR1 SEHNR and CDR2 FQNEAQ (reference sequence).